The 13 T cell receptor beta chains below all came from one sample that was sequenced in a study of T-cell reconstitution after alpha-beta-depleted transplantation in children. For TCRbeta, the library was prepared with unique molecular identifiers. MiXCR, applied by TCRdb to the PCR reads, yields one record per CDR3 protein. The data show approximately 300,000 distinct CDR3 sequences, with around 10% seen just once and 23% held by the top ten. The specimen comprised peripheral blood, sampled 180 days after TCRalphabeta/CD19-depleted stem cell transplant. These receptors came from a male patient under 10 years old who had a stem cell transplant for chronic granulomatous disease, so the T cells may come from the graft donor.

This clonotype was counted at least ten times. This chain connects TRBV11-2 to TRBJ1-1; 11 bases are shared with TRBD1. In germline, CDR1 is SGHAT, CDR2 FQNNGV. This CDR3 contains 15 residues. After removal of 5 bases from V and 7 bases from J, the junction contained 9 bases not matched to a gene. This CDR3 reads CASSTRTGGKIEAFF. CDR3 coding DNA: TGTGCCAGCAGCACCCGGACAGGGGGCAAAATTGAAGCTTTCTTT.

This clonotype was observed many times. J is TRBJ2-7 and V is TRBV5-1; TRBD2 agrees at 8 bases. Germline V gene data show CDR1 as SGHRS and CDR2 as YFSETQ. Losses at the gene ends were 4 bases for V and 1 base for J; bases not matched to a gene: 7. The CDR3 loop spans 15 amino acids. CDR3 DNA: TGCGCCAGCAGCCCCAGACTAGCGTCTTCCTACGAGCAGTACTTC. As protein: CASSPRLASSYEQYF.

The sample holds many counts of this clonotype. The CDR3 here is CASTLGMNTEAFF. DNA for the CDR3: TGTGCCAGCACCCTGGGGATGAACACTGAAGCTTTCTTT. The rearrangement joins TRBV6-1 to TRBJ1-1; D is uncertain. The germline V gene has CDR1 MNHNS and CDR2 SASEGT. V was trimmed by 7 bases and J by 0 bases, leaving 9 bases between them. The CDR3 extends over 13 amino acids.

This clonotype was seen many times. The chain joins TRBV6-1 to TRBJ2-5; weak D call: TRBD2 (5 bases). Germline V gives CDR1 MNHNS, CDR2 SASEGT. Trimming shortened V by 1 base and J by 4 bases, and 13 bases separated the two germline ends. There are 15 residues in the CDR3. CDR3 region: CASSEERLARETQYF. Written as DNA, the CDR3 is TGTGCCAGCAGTGAAGAGCGGCTAGCTCGAGAGACCCAGTACTTC.

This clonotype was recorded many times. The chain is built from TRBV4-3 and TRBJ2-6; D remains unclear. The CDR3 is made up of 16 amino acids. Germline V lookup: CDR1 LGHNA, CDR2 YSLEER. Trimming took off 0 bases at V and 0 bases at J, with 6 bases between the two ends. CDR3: CASSQDFHSGANVLTF. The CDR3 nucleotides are TGCGCCAGCAGCCAAGACTTCCACTCTGGGGCCAACGTCCTGACTTTC.

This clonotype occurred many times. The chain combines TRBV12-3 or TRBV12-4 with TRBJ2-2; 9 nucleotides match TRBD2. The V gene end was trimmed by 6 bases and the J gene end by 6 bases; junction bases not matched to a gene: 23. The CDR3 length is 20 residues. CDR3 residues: CASSPRLAGWAGGAAGELFF. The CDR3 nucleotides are TGTGCCAGCAGCCCGCGGCTTGCTGGTTGGGCGGGAGGGGCAGCCGGGGAGCTGTTTTTT.

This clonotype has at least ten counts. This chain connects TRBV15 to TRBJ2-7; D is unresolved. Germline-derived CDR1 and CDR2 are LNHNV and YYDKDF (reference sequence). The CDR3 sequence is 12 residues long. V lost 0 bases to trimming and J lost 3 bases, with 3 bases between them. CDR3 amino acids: CATSRDGYEQYF. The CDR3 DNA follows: TGTGCCACCAGCAGAGATGGCTACGAGCAGTACTTC.

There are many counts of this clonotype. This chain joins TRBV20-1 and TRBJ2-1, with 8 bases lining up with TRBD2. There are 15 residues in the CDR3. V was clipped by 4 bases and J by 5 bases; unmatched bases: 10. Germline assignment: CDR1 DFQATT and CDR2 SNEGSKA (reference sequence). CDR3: CSAIPASGLHNEQFF. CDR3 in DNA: TGCAGTGCTATTCCAGCTAGCGGGCTACACAATGAGCAGTTCTTC.

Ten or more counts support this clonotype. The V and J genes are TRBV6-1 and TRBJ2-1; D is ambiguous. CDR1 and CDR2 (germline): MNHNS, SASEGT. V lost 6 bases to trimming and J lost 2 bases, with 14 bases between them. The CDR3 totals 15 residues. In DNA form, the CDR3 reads TGTGCCAGCAGCACACCGAAACAAGCCTACAATGAGCAGTTCTTC. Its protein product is CASSTPKQAYNEQFF.

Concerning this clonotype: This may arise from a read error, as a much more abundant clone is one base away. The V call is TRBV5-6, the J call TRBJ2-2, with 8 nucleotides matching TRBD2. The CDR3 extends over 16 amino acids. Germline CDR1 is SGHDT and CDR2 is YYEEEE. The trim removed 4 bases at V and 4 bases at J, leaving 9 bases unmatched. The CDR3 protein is CASSVLSGAVTGELFF. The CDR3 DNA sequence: TGTGCCAGCAGCGTACTTAGCGGGGCAGTCACCGGGGAGCTGTTTTTT.

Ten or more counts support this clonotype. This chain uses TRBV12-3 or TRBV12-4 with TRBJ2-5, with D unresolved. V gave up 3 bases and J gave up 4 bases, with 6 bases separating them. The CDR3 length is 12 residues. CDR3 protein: CASSFSGETQYF. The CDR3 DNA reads TGTGCCAGCAGTTTTTCGGGAGAGACCCAGTACTTC.

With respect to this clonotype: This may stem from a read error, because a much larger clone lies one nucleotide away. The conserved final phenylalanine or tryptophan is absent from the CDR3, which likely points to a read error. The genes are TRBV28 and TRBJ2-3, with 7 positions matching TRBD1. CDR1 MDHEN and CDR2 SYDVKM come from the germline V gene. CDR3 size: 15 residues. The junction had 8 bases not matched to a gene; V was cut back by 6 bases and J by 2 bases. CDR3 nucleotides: TGTGCCAGCAGCAAGACAGGGTCATACACAGATACGCAGTATTCT. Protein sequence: CASSKTGSYTDTQYS.

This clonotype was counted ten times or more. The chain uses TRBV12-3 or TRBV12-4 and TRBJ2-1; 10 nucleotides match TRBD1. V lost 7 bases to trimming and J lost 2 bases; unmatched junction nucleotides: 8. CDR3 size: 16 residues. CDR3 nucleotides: TGTGCCAGCACGCCCCCGGGACAGGGGACCTACAATGAGCAGTTCTTC. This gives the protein CASTPPGQGTYNEQFF.